A selection of T cell receptor beta chains follows, all from one sample in a study of cytomegalovirus exposure and HLA in healthy donors. The protocol was immunoSEQ multiplex PCR, while the TCRdb copy is restricted to in-frame clones and leaves out a portion. This sample carries approximately 180,000 clones, roughly 13% of them seen once, and the ten largest clones take 7.8%. The material sequenced was PBMCs. These receptors all come from a man in his forties or fifties in good health and CMV-seropositive. CDR3s include the opening cysteine and the closing phenylalanine or tryptophan. A D gene is named only where the DNA matches it firmly. Some rows mark clone size as missing; the rest say once, few, many or name a class of expanded clone.

d_gene,v_gene,j_gene,abundance,CDR3nt,CDR3aa
-,TRBV14,TRBJ2-1,-,TGTGCCAGCAGCCTAGGACTCCTTAAGGATGAGCAGTTCTTC,CASSLGLLKDEQFF
-,TRBV7-2,TRBJ2-7,-,TGTGCCAGCAGCTCGAGGGCGGGCGCCTACGAGCAGTACTTC,CASSSRAGAYEQYF
-,TRBV5-5,TRBJ1-1,few,TGTGCCAGCAGCTTGTTGGCAGTGAACACTGAAGCTTTCTTT,CASSLLAVNTEAFF
TRBD2,TRBV9,TRBJ2-2,few,TGTGCCAGCAGCGTGGGACTAGCGGGGGGGAACACCGGGGAGCTGTTTTTT,CASSVGLAGGNTGELFF
-,TRBV4-2,TRBJ2-5,-,TGTGCCAGCAGCCAAGATCCGCGATGGCAAGAGACCCAGTACTTC,CASSQDPRWQETQYF
-,TRBV7-6,TRBJ1-3,-,TGTGCCAGCAGCTCCTCCCCCGGCTCTGGAAACACCATATATTTT,CASSSSPGSGNTIYF
TRBD1,TRBV30,TRBJ1-4,few,TGTGCCTGGCGGACCGGGACAGGGGATGAAAAACTGTTTTTT,CAWRTGTGDEKLFF
TRBD2,TRBV19,TRBJ2-3,-,TGTGCCAGTAGTGCGCCTAGCGGTCCTGGCACAGATACGCAGTATTTT,CASSAPSGPGTDTQYF
TRBD1,TRBV18,TRBJ2-6,-,TGTGCCAGCTCACCACGGGACAGGGGGATCTCTGGGGCCAACGTCCTGACTTTC,CASSPRDRGISGANVLTF
TRBD2,TRBV2,TRBJ2-5,-,TGTGCCAGCGGGTTGGGATCTGCGGGGGGAGAGACCCAGTACTTC,CASGLGSAGGETQYF
-,TRBV4-3,TRBJ1-5,-,TGCGCCAGCAGCCAAGCGGAGCGGTTTTATCGAGTAAATCAGCCCCAGCATTTT,CASSQAERFYRVNQPQHF
TRBD1,TRBV6-5,TRBJ1-5,-,TGTGCCAGCAGTTTTGGACAGGGCCAGCCCCAGCATTTT,CASSFGQGQPQHF
-,TRBV5-4,TRBJ1-1,-,TGTGCCAGCAGCCTACCCGGACTTTACACTGAAGCTTTCTTT,CASSLPGLYTEAFF
-,TRBV2,TRBJ1-2,few,TGTGCCAGCAGCCTAAGACTGGCCGTCCGAGCGTGGTACACCTTC,CASSLRLAVRAWYTF
-,TRBV6-1,TRBJ2-7,-,TGTGCCAGCAGAAAGGACAGTCACGAGCAGTACTTC,CASRKDSHEQYF
-,TRBV9,TRBJ2-5,-,TGTGCCAGCAGCGTACAGGGAAGGGAGACCCAGTACTTC,CASSVQGRETQYF
TRBD1,TRBV7-8,TRBJ2-1,few,TGTGCCAGCAGCCCCGGGACAGGGGTATACAATGAGCAGTTCTTC,CASSPGTGVYNEQFF
-,TRBV30,TRBJ1-2,few,TGTGCCTGGACCAGACAGCCAGATAACTATGGCTACACCTTC,CAWTRQPDNYGYTF
TRBD2,TRBV5-6,TRBJ2-3,few,TGTGCCAGCAGCCTAAGCGGGGGTCTTCTCACAGATACGCAGTATTTT,CASSLSGGLLTDTQYF
-,TRBV11-2,TRBJ1-3,-,TGTGCCAGCAGCTTAGGGCCCCCGACAGGCCTCTCTGGAAACACCATATATTTT,CASSLGPPTGLSGNTIYF
-,TRBV5-8,TRBJ2-1,few,TGTGCCAGCAGCCCCTACGATGAGCAGTTCTTC,CASSPYDEQFF
-,TRBV4-3,TRBJ2-7,few,TGCGCCAGCAGCCCGGACAGTGGAACCTACGAGCAGTACTTC,CASSPDSGTYEQYF
-,TRBV7-6,TRBJ2-2,-,TGTGCCAGCAGCTTTGAAGGGGATGCGCTGTTTTTT,CASSFEGDALFF
-,TRBV30,TRBJ2-7,-,TGTGCCTGGAGTATTGGGGGAGGTCCCTACGAGCAGTACTTC,CAWSIGGGPYEQYF
-,TRBV19,TRBJ2-3,few,TGTGCCAGTAGTCCTCGGACAGCCAAAGGTACGCAGTATTTT,CASSPRTAKGTQYF
-,TRBV30,TRBJ1-6,-,TGTGCCTGGAGTGCACAGGGAAATTCACCCCTCCACTTT,CAWSAQGNSPLHF
-,TRBV19,TRBJ1-2,-,TGTGCCAGTAGTAGCCCCAGGGTGTACTATGGCTACACCTTC,CASSSPRVYYGYTF
-,TRBV20-1,TRBJ2-5,few,TGCAGTGCTAGAGTCGGTGAGACCCAGTACTTC,CSARVGETQYF
TRBD1,TRBV27,TRBJ1-5,few,TGTGCCAGCACCGGGACAGGGGGGGGCAATCAGCCCCAGCATTTT,CASTGTGGGNQPQHF